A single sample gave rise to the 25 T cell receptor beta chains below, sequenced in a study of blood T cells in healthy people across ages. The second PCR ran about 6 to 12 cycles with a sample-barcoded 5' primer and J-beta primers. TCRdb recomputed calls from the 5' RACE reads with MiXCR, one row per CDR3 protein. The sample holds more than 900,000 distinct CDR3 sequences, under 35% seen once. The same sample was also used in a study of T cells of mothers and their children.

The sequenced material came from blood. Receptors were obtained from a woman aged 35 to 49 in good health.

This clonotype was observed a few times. CDR3 DNA: TGCAGTGCTAGTCAGGGTCTGGTTTCCTACGAGCAGTACTTC. Its protein is CSASQGLVSYEQYF. The chain is built from TRBV20-1 and TRBJ2-7; a weak D match, TRBD1 (5 bases). The CDR3 length is 14 residues. Trimming took 3 bases from V and 1 from J, leaving 13 bases between them. Germline assignment: CDR1 DFQATT and CDR2 SNEGSKA (reference sequence).

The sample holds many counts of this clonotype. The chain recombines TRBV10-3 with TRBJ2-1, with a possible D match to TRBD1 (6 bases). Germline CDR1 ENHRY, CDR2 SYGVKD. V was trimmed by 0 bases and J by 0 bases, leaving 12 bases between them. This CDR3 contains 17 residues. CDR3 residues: CAISESTGRSSYNEQFF. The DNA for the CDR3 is TGTGCCATCAGTGAGTCCACAGGGAGAAGCTCCTACAATGAGCAGTTCTTC.

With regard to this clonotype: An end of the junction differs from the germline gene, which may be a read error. CDR3 sequence: CTSSLTANRDTQYF. The CDR3 DNA reads as TGTACCAGCAGCCTCACGGCGAATAGAGATACGCAGTATTTT. V gene TRBV9 combines with J gene TRBJ2-3; D not certain. CDR3 length: 14 amino acids. Germline V lookup: CDR1 SGDLS, CDR2 YYNGEE.

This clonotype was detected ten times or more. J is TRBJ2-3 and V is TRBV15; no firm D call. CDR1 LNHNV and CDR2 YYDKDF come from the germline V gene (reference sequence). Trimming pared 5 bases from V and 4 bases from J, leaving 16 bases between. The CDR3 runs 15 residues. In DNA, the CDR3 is TGTGCCACCAGCTCCCGGACGGAGTCCGCAGATACGCAGTATTTT. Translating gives CATSSRTESADTQYF.

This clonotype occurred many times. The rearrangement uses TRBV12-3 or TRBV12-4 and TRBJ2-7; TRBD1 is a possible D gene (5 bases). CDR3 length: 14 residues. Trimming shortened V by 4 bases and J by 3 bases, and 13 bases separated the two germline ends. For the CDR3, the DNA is TGTGCCAGCAGTTCCCTAGGGGCCTACTACGAGCAGTACTTC. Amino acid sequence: CASSSLGAYYEQYF.

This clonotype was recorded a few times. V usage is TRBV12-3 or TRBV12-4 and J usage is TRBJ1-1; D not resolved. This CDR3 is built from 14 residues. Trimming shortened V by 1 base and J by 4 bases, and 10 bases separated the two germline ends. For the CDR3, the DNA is TGTGCCAGCAGTTTAGGGGTTCGGGGCACTGAAGCTTTCTTT. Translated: CASSLGVRGTEAFF.

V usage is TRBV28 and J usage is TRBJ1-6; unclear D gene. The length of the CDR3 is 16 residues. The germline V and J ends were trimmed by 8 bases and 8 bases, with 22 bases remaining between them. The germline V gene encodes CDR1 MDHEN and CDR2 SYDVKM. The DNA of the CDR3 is TGTGCCAGCGGAATCCCGGAACTCTCAAGGGATTCACCCCTCCACTTT. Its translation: CASGIPELSRDSPLHF.

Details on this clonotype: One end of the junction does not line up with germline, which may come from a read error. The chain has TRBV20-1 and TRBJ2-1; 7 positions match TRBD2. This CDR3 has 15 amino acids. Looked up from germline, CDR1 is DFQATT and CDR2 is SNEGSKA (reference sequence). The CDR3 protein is CSARGGTGGYNGQFF. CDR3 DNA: TGCAGTGCTAGAGGCGGGACGGGGGGTTACAATGGGCAGTTCTTC.

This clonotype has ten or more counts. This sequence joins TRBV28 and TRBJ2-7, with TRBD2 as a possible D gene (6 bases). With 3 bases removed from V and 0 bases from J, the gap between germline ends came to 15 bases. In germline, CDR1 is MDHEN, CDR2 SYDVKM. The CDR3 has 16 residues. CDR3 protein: CASSFTPGLPSYEQYF. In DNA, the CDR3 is TGTGCCAGCAGTTTCACCCCGGGACTCCCCTCCTACGAGCAGTACTTC.

As DNA, the CDR3 is TGTGCCATCGGACTCCCTTCCTCCGAGCAGTTCTTC. The encoded protein is CAIGLPSSEQFF. The V and J genes are TRBV10-3 and TRBJ2-1; D might be TRBD2 (5 bases). The V and J ends lost 8 bases and 10 bases respectively, with 15 bases between them. The CDR3 is made up of 12 amino acids. Germline V gene data show CDR1 as ENHRY and CDR2 as SYGVKD.

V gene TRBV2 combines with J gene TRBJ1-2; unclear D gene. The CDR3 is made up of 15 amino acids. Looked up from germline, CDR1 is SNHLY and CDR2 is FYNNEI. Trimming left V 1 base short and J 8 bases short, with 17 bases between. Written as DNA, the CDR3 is TGTGCCAGCAGTGAAGGGAGGACGGGCGCAAGCGGCTACACCTTC. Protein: CASSEGRTGASGYTF.

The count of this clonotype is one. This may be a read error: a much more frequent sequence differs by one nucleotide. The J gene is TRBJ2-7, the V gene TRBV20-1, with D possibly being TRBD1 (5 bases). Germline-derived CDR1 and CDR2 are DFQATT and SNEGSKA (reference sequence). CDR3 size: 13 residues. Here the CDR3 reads CSARDTSSHEQYF. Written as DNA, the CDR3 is TGCAGTGCTAGGGACACGAGCTCCCACGAGCAGTACTTC.

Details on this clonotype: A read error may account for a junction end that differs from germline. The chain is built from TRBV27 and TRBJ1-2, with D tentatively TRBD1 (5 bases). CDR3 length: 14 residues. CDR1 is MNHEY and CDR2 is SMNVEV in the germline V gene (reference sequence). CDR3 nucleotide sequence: TGTGCCGGCAGTTCGGGACCCTTCAGACGTGGCTACACCTTC. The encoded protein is CAGSSGPFRRGYTF.

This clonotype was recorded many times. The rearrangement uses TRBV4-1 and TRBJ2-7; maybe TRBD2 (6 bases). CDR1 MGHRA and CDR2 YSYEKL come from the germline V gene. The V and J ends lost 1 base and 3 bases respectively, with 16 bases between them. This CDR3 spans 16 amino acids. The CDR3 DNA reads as TGCGCCAGCAGCCAAGGAGACACGGGACTTTACTACGAGCAGTACTTC. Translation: CASSQGDTGLYYEQYF.

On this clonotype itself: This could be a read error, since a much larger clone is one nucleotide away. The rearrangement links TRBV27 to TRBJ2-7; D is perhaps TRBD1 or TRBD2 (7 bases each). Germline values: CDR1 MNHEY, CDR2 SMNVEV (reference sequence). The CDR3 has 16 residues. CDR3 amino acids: CASSKPGGRGADERYF. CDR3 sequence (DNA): TGTGCCAGCAGTAAACCAGGGGGGAGGGGAGCGGACGAGCGGTACTTC.

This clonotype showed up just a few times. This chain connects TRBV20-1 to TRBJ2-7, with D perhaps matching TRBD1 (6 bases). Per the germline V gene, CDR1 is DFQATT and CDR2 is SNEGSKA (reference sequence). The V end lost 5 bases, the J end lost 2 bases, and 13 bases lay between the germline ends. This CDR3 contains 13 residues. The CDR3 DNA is TGCAGTGCTCCGGACAGTGGGACCTACGAGCAGTACTTC. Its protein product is CSAPDSGTYEQYF.

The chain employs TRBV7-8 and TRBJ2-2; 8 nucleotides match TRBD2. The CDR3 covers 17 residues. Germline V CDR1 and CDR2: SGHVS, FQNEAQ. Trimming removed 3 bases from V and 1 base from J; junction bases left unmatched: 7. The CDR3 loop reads CASSFSWAGGNTGELFF. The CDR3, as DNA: TGTGCCAGCAGCTTCTCTTGGGCGGGGGGGAACACCGGGGAGCTGTTTTTT.

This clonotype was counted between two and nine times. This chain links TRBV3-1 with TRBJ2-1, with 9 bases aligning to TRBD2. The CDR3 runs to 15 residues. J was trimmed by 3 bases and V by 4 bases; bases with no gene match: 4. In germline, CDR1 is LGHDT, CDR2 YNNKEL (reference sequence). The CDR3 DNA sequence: TGTGCCAGCAGCCCTAGCGGGGACTTCTACAATGAGCAGTTCTTC. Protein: CASSPSGDFYNEQFF.

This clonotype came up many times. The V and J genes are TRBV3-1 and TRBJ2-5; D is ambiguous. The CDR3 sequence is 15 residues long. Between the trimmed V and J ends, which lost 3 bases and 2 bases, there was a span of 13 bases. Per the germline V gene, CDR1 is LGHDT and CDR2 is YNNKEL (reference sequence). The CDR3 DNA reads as TGTGCCAGCAGCCACCTCCGGGCCATTCAAGAGACCCAGTACTTC. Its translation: CASSHLRAIQETQYF.

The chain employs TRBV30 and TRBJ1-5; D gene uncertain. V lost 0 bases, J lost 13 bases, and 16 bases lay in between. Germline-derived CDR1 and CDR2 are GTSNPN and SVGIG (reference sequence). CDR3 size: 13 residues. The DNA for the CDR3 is TGTGCCTGGAGTGTACATCGGGCTACCCGTCAGCATTTT. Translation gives CAWSVHRATRQHF.

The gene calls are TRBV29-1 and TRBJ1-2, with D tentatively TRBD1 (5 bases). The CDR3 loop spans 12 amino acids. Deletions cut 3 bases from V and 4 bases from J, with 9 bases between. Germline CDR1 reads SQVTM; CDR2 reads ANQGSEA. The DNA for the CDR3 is TGCAGCGTTGACCGGGGGATCTATGGCTACACCTTC. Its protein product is CSVDRGIYGYTF.

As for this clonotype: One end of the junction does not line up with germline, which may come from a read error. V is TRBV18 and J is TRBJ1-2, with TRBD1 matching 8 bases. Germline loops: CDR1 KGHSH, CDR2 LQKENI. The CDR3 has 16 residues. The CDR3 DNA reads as TGTGCCGGCTCACCCGCCGGGGGACAGGCTAACTATGGCTACACCTTC. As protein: CAGSPAGGQANYGYTF.

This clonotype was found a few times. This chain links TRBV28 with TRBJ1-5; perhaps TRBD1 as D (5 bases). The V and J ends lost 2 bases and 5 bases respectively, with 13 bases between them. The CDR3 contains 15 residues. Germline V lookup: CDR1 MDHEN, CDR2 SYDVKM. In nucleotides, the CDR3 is TGTGCCAGCAGTTTAACGGGACCTAGTGATCAGCCCCAGCATTTT. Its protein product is CASSLTGPSDQPQHF.

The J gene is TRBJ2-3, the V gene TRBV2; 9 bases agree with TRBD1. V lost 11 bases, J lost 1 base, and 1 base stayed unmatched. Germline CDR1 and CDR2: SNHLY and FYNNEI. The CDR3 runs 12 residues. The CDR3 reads CAGDRGTDTQYF. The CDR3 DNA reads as TGTGCCGGGGACAGGGGCACAGATACGCAGTATTTT.

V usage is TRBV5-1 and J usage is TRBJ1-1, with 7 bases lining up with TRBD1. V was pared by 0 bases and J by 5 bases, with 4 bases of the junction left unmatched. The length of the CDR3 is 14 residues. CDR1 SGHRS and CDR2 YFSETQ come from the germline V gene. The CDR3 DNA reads TGCGCCAGCAGCTTGGAAGGACAGGCGACTGAAGCTTTCTTT. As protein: CASSLEGQATEAFF.